The 25 T cell receptor beta chains in this list originate from one sample, sequenced in a study of blood T cell repertoires in COVID-19. Sequenced by immunoSEQ multiplex PCR; TCRdb stores in-frame clones only, minus some. The profile shows around 250,000 clones, about 88% of them singletons. The material sequenced was peripheral blood. These receptors came from a man aged 18 to 35 with active or convalescent COVID-19.

The J gene is TRBJ1-6, the V gene TRBV28; TRBD1 matches 8 bases. With V trimmed by 6 bases and J by 7 bases, 8 bases remained unmatched. Germline V CDR1 and CDR2: MDHEN, SYDVKM. The CDR3 covers 15 residues. The CDR3 nucleotides read TGTGCCAGCAGGTCCCCCGACAGGGGAAATTCACCCCTCCACTTT. It encodes CASRSPDRGNSPLHF.

CDR3 DNA: TGTGCCAGCAGCTACGAGAGCTTCGACGAGCAGTACTTC. Residues: CASSYESFDEQYF. The genes are TRBV7-2 and TRBJ2-7; D not certain. CDR1 SGHTA and CDR2 FQGNSA come from the germline V gene. The germline V and J ends were trimmed by 4 bases and 5 bases, with 12 bases remaining between them. The CDR3 covers 13 residues.

J is TRBJ2-1 and V is TRBV29-1, with D possibly TRBD2 on 6 matching bases. V lost 4 bases, J lost 4 bases, and 14 bases lay in between. The germline V gene encodes CDR1 SQVTM and CDR2 ANQGSEA. The CDR3 totals 14 residues. The CDR3 coding sequence is TGCAGCGTTGTATTTAGCGGTGTTTACAATGAGCAGTTCTTC. Protein sequence: CSVVFSGVYNEQFF.

The chain uses TRBV6-2 or TRBV6-3 and TRBJ1-1; D gene uncertain. Per germline, CDR1 MNHEY and CDR2 SVGEGT. This CDR3 comprises 15 residues. Trimming cost V 4 bases and J 0 bases, with 12 bases left between them. CDR3 loop: CASSLEGSMNTEAFF. The CDR3 nucleotides are TGTGCCAGCAGTTTGGAGGGTTCGATGAACACTGAAGCTTTCTTT.

The V gene is TRBV5-1, the J gene TRBJ2-3, with TRBD2 identical over 8 bases. The length of the CDR3 is 16 residues. The germline gives CDR1 SGHRS, CDR2 YFSETQ. J gave up 4 bases and V 7 bases, and 14 bases lay outside the gene matches. CDR3: CASSEGGTSSADTQYF. The CDR3 nucleotides are TGCGCCAGCTCCGAAGGAGGGACTAGTTCCGCAGATACGCAGTATTTT.

The rearrangement links TRBV12-3 or TRBV12-4 to TRBJ2-2, with 7 nucleotides matching TRBD1. The CDR3 is 13 amino acids. With V trimmed by 4 bases and J by 4 bases, 0 bases remained unmatched. CDR3: CASSYRGTGELFF. CDR3 sequence (DNA): TGTGCCAGCAGTTACAGGGGCACCGGGGAGCTGTTTTTT.

V gene TRBV7-2 combines with J gene TRBJ2-7; D is possibly TRBD2 (6 bases). The length of the CDR3 is 17 residues. Germline CDR1 reads SGHTA; CDR2 reads FQGNSA. The germline V and J ends were trimmed by 4 bases and 0 bases, with 19 bases remaining between them. The CDR3 coding sequence is TGTGCCAGCAGCTCAAGCCACCTGTTGGGAGGCTCCTACGAGCAGTACTTC. Translation gives CASSSSHLLGGSYEQYF. Supplemented by reference TRBV7-2 and TRBJ2-7, the full variable domain reads GAGVSQSPSNKVTEKGKDVELRCDPISGHTALYWYRQSLGQGLEFLIYFQGNSAPDKSGLPSDRFSAERTGGSVSTLTIQRTQQEDSAVYLCASSSSHLLGGSYEQYFGPGTRLTVT.

The chain is built from TRBV4-1 and TRBJ2-1, with D hard to call. The CDR3 consists of 13 residues. Trimming removed 0 bases at V and 10 bases at J, with 10 bases between. Germline CDR1 is MGHRA and CDR2 is YSYEKL. CDR3 loop: CASSQDPYSEQFF. The DNA of the CDR3 is TGCGCCAGCAGCCAAGATCCGTATAGCGAGCAGTTCTTC.

V and J are TRBV14 and TRBJ2-2; D remains ambiguous. Per the germline V gene, CDR1 is SGHDN and CDR2 is FVKESK. The CDR3 is 14 amino acids. Trimming cost V 1 base and J 0 bases, with 3 bases left between them. CDR3 region: CASSQAANTGELFF. The CDR3 DNA follows: TGTGCCAGCAGCCAAGCCGCGAACACCGGGGAGCTGTTTTTT.

The rearrangement uses TRBV6-6 and TRBJ1-1; 7 nucleotides line up with TRBD1. With V trimmed by 8 bases and J by 7 bases, 4 bases remained unmatched. This CDR3 is built from 11 residues. Germline V gene sequence: CDR1 MNHNY, CDR2 SVGAGI (reference sequence). The DNA for the CDR3 is TGTGCCAGCTACGACAGGGATGAAGCTTTCTTT. It translates to CASYDRDEAFF.

V gene TRBV2 combines with J gene TRBJ1-5; TRBD1 aligns across 10 bases. The V and J ends lost 4 bases and 4 bases, in that order; junction bases with no gene match: 4. Germline CDR1 SNHLY, CDR2 FYNNEI. The CDR3 runs 15 residues. CDR3 DNA sequence: TGTGCCAGCAGTGGGGGACAGGGGTTTAATCAGCCCCAGCATTTT. The encoded protein is CASSGGQGFNQPQHF.

The gene calls are TRBV7-2 and TRBJ2-7; 11 nucleotides line up with TRBD2. Trimming at V came to 2 bases and at J to 0 bases, leaving 3 bases not matched to a gene. This CDR3 spans 16 amino acids. The germline gives CDR1 SGHTA, CDR2 FQGNSA. The CDR3 here is CASSLPLAGGSYEQYF. CDR3 coding DNA: TGTGCCAGCAGCTTACCCCTAGCGGGAGGCTCCTACGAGCAGTACTTC.

The chain joins TRBV30 to TRBJ2-5; a weak D match, TRBD1 (5 bases). Per germline, CDR1 GTSNPN and CDR2 SVGIG (reference sequence). Trimming pared 5 bases from V and 4 bases from J, leaving 8 bases between. CDR3 length: 11 amino acids. This CDR3 is CAWDQGETQYF. CDR3 coding DNA: TGTGCCTGGGATCAGGGAGAGACCCAGTACTTC.

The V and J genes are TRBV27 and TRBJ2-1, with TRBD2 matching over 7 bases. Germline-derived CDR1 and CDR2 are MNHEY and SMNVEV (reference sequence). The junction had 8 bases not matched to a gene; V was cut back by 7 bases and J by 14 bases. The CDR3 length is 11 residues. Here the CDR3 reads CASTLGTTEFF. Here the CDR3 DNA reads TGTGCCAGCACACTAGGGACTACCGAGTTCTTC.

The chain has TRBV27 and TRBJ2-7, with TRBD1 identical over 8 bases. Germline CDR1 and CDR2: MNHEY and SMNVEV (reference sequence). V shed 3 bases and J 3 bases; nucleotides not matched to a gene: 10. This CDR3 contains 16 residues. The CDR3 region is CASSFESTGTGYEQYF. Here the CDR3 DNA reads TGTGCCAGCAGTTTTGAGAGCACCGGGACAGGCTACGAGCAGTACTTC.

The chain is built from TRBV9 and TRBJ2-7, with a possible D match to TRBD2 (5 bases). The CDR3 has 12 residues. The ends were cut back, 3 bases at V and 1 base at J, with 5 bases in the middle. The germline V gene has CDR1 SGDLS and CDR2 YYNGEE. The CDR3, as DNA: TGTGCCAGCAGCGCGGGGTCCTACGAGCAGTACTTC. This gives the protein CASSAGSYEQYF.

The rearrangement joins TRBV28 to TRBJ2-7; D is possibly TRBD2 (6 bases). The V and J ends lost 4 bases and 2 bases respectively, with 9 bases between them. The CDR3 covers 13 residues. Germline CDR1 and CDR2: MDHEN and SYDVKM. CDR3 DNA: TGTGCCAGCAGTTGGGGCGGGACCTACGAGCAGTACTTC. Protein sequence: CASSWGGTYEQYF.

The J gene is TRBJ1-5, the V gene TRBV28; TRBD1 matches 8 bases. After removal of 6 bases from V and 7 bases from J, the junction contained 5 bases not matched to a gene. The germline CDR1 and CDR2 sequences are MDHEN and SYDVKM. This CDR3 contains 13 residues. CDR3 loop: CASRGTGAQPQHF. As DNA, the CDR3 is TGTGCCAGCAGGGGGACAGGCGCGCAGCCCCAGCATTTT.

The chain uses TRBV6-1 and TRBJ2-3; D gene uncertain. The germline CDR1 and CDR2 sequences are MNHNS and SASEGT. V lost 5 bases to trimming and J lost 2 bases, with 14 bases between them. The CDR3 runs 15 residues. The CDR3, as DNA: TGTGCCAGCAGTTCACACCGGAGACTCACAGATACGCAGTATTTT. Translated, it gives CASSSHRRLTDTQYF.

The chain uses TRBV2 and TRBJ1-6, with D tentatively TRBD1 (6 bases). V gave up 3 bases and J gave up 9 bases, with 9 bases separating them. The CDR3 covers 13 residues. Germline values: CDR1 SNHLY, CDR2 FYNNEI. The CDR3 is CASSEGGRSPLHF. The CDR3 DNA follows: TGTGCCAGCAGTGAGGGGGGGCGTTCACCCCTCCACTTT.

The chain recombines TRBV12-5 with TRBJ1-1; D is perhaps TRBD1 (6 bases). This CDR3 contains 11 residues. The germline CDR1 and CDR2 sequences are LGHNT and FRNRAP. Trimming pared 6 bases from V and 7 bases from J, leaving 9 bases between. The CDR3 sequence is CASGGRGEAFF. The DNA for the CDR3 is TGTGCTAGTGGAGGCAGGGGTGAAGCTTTCTTT.

The chain has TRBV27 and TRBJ1-2, with D perhaps matching TRBD1 (6 bases). Germline-derived CDR1 and CDR2 are MNHEY and SMNVEV (reference sequence). This CDR3 region has 15 residues. Between the trimmed V and J ends, which lost 6 bases and 4 bases, there was a span of 18 bases. The CDR3 is CASSVWGGEIYGYTF. The CDR3 DNA is TGTGCCAGCAGCGTCTGGGGGGGCGAAATCTATGGCTACACCTTC.

The chain is built from TRBV7-9 and TRBJ1-5; D remains unclear. The CDR3 extends over 14 amino acids. Germline V lookup: CDR1 SEHNR, CDR2 FQNEAQ (reference sequence). V shed 1 base and J shed 5 bases, with 9 bases lying between them. CDR3 in DNA: TGTGCCAGCAGCTTAGATCTAAGCGATCAGCCCCAGCATTTT. This codes for CASSLDLSDQPQHF.

J is TRBJ1-1 and V is TRBV5-1; D gene unclear. The germline CDR1 and CDR2 sequences are SGHRS and YFSETQ. This CDR3 has 15 residues. V was shortened by 4 bases and J by 0 bases, with 13 bases between the two germline ends. This CDR3 is CASSPLQVLNTEAFF. The DNA of the CDR3 is TGCGCCAGCAGCCCCCTCCAGGTGCTGAACACTGAAGCTTTCTTT.

The gene calls are TRBV24-1 and TRBJ2-1, with TRBD2 matching 13 bases. The trim removed 4 bases at V and 13 bases at J, leaving 6 bases unmatched. Germline V gives CDR1 KGHDR, CDR2 SFDVKD. The CDR3 contains 14 residues. The CDR3 nucleotides are TGTGCCACCAGTGACCGACTAGCGGGGGGCCTTCAGTTCTTC. Its translation is CATSDRLAGGLQFF.